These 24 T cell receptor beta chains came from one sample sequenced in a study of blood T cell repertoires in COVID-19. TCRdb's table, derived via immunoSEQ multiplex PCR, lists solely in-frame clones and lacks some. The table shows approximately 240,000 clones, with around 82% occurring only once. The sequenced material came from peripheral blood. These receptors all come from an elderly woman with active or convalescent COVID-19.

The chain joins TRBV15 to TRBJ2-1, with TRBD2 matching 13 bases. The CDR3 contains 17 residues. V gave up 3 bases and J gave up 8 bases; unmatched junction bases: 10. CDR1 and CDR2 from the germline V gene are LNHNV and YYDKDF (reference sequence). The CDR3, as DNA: TGTGCCACCAGCAGTGACACTAGCGGGGGGGCCCGGTATGAGCAGTTCTTC. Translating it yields CATSSDTSGGARYEQFF.

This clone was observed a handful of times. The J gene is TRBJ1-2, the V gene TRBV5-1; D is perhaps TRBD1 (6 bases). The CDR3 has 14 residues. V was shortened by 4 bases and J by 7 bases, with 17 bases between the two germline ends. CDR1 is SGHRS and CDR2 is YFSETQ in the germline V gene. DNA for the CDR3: TGCGCCAGCAGCGACGGACAGCTACCACCTGGCTACACCTTC. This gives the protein CASSDGQLPPGYTF.

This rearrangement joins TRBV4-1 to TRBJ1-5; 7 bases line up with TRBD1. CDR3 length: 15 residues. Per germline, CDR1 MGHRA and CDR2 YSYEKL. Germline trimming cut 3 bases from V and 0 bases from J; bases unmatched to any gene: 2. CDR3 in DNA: TGCGCCAGCAGCCAGGGACAGTATAGCAATCAGCCCCAGCATTTT. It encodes CASSQGQYSNQPQHF.

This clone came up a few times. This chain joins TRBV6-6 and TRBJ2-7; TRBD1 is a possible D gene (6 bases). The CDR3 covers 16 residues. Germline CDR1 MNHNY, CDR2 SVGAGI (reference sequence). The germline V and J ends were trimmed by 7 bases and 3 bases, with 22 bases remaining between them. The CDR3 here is CASNTPEGQGYYEQYF. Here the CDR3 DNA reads TGTGCCAGCAATACCCCCGAGGGGCAGGGGTACTACGAGCAGTACTTC.

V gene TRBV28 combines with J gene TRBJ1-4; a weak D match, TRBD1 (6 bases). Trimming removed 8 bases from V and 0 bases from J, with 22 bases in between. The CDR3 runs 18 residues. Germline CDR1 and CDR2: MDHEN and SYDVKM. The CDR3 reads CASLTSAGAIATNEKLFF. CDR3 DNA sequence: TGTGCCAGCCTGACGAGTGCAGGGGCCATTGCAACTAATGAAAAACTGTTTTTT.

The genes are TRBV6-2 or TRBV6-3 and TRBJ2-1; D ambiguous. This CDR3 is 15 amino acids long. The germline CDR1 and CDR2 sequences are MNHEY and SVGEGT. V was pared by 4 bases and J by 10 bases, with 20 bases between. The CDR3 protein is CASSSWVITLGEQFF. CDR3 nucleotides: TGTGCCAGCAGTTCATGGGTAATAACCCTGGGCGAGCAGTTCTTC.

The CDR3 loop is CSASVGGIYSNQPQHF. CDR3 coding DNA: TGCAGTGCTAGTGTGGGGGGTATCTATAGCAATCAGCCCCAGCATTTT. V gene TRBV20-1 combines with J gene TRBJ1-5; possibly TRBD1 for D (5 bases). Germline V gives CDR1 DFQATT, CDR2 SNEGSKA (reference sequence). The CDR3 is made up of 16 amino acids. Trimming took off 3 bases at V and 0 bases at J, with 15 bases between the two ends.

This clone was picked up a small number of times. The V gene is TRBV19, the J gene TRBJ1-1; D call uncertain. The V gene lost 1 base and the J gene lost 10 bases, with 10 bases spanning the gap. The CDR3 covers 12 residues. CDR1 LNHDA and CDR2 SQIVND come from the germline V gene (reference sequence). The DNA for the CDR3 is TGTGCCAGTAGTATAGTTGCCACTAGAGCTTTCTTT. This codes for CASSIVATRAFF.

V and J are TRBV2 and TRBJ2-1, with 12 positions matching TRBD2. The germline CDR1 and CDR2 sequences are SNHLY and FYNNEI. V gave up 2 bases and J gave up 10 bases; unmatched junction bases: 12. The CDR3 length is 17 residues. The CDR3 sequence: CASSESLAGGPQGEQFF. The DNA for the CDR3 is TGTGCCAGCAGTGAAAGCCTAGCGGGGGGGCCTCAAGGAGAGCAGTTCTTC.

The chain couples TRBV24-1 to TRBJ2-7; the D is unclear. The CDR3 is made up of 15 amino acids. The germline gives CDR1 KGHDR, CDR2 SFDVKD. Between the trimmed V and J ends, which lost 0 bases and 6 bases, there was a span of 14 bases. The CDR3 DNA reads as TGTGCCACCAGTGATTTGTCCGCTCCGCCGGGCGAGCAGTACTTC. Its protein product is CATSDLSAPPGEQYF.

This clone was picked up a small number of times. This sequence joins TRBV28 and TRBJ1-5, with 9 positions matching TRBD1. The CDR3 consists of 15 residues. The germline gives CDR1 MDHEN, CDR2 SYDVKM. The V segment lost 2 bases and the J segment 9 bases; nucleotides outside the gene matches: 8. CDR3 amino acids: CASSLIQGALRPQHF. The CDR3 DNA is TGTGCCAGCAGTTTAATACAGGGGGCGTTGAGGCCCCAGCATTTT.

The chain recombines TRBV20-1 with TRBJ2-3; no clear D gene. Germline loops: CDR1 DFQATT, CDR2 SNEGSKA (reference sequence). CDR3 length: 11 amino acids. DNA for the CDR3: TGCTCTGCAGTTAGCACAGATACGCAGTATTTT. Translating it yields CSAVSTDTQYF.

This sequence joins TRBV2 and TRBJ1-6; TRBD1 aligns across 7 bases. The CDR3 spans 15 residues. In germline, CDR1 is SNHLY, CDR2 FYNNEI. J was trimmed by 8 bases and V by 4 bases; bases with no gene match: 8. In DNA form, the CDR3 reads TGTGCCAGCAGTGTAAAACAGGGGATGGATTCACCCCTCCACTTT. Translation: CASSVKQGMDSPLHF.

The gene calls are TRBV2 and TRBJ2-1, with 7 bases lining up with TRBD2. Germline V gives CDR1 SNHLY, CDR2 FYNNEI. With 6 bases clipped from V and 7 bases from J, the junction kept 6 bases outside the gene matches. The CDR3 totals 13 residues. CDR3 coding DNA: TGTGCCAGCAGCCGGACTAGTTGGAATGAGCAGTTCTTC. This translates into CASSRTSWNEQFF.

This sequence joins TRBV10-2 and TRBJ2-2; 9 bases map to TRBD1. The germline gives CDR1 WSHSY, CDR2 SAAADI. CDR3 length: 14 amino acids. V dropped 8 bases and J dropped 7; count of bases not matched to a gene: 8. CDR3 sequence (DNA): TGCGCCAGCTATACAGGGGGCGCGGGCGGGGAGCTGTTTTTT. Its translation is CASYTGGAGGELFF.

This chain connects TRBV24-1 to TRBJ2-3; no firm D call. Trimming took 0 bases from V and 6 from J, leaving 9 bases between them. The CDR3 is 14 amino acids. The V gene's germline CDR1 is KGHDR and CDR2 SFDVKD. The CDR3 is CATSDLSLIDTQYF. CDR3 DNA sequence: TGTGCCACCAGTGATTTGTCCCTAATCGATACGCAGTATTTT.

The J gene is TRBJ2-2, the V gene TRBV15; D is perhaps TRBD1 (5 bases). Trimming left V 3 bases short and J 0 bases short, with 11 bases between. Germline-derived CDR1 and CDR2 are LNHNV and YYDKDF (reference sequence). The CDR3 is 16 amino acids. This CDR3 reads CATSSPLGANTGELFF. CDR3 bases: TGTGCCACCAGCAGCCCTTTAGGGGCGAACACCGGGGAGCTGTTTTTT.

In nucleotides, the CDR3 is TGCGCCAGCAGCTTGGGACAGGCCTATAATTCACCCCTCCACTTT. Translated: CASSLGQAYNSPLHF. The chain employs TRBV5-1 and TRBJ1-6, with D perhaps matching TRBD1 (6 bases). The germline CDR1 and CDR2 sequences are SGHRS and YFSETQ. The CDR3 extends over 15 amino acids. The V end lost 0 bases, the J end lost 2 bases, and 6 bases lay between the germline ends.

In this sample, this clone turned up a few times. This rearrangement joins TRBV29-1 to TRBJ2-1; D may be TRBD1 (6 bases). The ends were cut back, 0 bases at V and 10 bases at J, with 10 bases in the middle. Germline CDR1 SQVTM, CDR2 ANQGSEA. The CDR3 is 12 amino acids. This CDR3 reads CSVEDRGDEQFF. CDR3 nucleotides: TGCAGCGTTGAAGACAGGGGAGACGAGCAGTTCTTC.

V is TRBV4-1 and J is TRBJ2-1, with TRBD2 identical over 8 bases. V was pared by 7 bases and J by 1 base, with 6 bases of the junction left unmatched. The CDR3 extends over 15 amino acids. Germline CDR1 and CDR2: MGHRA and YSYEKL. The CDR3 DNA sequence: TGCGCCAGCACCTTCCAGCGGGAGTCCTACAATGAGCAGTTCTTC. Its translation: CASTFQRESYNEQFF.

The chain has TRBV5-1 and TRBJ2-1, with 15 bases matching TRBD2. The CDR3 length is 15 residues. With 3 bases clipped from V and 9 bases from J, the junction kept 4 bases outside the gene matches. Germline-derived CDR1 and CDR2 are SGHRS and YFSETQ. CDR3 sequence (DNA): TGCGCCAGCAGCTGGACTAGCGGGAGGGCGGGTGAGCAGTTCTTC. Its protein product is CASSWTSGRAGEQFF.

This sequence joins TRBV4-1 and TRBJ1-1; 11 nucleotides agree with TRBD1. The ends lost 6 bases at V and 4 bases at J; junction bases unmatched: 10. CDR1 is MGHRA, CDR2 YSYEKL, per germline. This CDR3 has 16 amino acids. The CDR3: CASSLGQGAYSTEAFF. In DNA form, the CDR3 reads TGCGCCAGCAGTCTAGGACAGGGGGCGTATAGCACTGAAGCTTTCTTT.

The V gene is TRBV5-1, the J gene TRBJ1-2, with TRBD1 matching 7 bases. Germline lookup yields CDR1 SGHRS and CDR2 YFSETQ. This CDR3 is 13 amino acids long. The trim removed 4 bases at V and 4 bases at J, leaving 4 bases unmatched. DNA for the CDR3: TGCGCCAGCAGCCGGGGACAGTTCTATGGCTACACCTTC. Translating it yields CASSRGQFYGYTF.

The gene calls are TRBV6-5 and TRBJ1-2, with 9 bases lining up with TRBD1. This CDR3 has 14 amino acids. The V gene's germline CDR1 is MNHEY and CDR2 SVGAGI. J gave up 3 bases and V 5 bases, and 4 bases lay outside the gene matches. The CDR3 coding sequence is TGTGCCAGCAGTATTCGGACAGGGGACTATGGCTACACCTTC. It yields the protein CASSIRTGDYGYTF.